These T cell receptor beta chains were read from a single sample in a study of T cell repertoires in cytomegalovirus infection. Each CDR3 protein gets one entry after TCRdb re-called the reads with MiXCR. This table has about 260,000 distinct CDR3 sequences, 8% to 9.5% appearing once. Sequencing input: PBMCs. The receptors derive from a human donor in good health (CMV status not recorded). Some clones in this sample may be carry-over from other donors' samples. Both conserved end residues are part of each CDR3. Each record gives: V gene, D gene, clone size, J gene, CDR3 protein, CDR3 DNA. A D gene is named only where the DNA matches it firmly. A clone size is listed for some rows: how often the clone was seen (once, few, many), or a class if it is expanded.

v_call: TRBV9; d_call: NA; clone_size: many; j_call: TRBJ2-7; cdr3_aa: CASSPTSKFSGSEEQYF; cdr3_nt: TGTGCCAGCAGCCCCACCTCAAAGTTTTCGGGGTCGGAGGAGCAGTACTTC
v_call: TRBV20-1; d_call: NA; clone_size: few; j_call: TRBJ2-7; cdr3_aa: CSARGEVFYEQYF; cdr3_nt: TGCAGTGCTAGAGGAGAAGTCTTCTACGAGCAGTACTTC
v_call: TRBV6-2/TRBV6-3; d_call: TRBD1; clone_size: many; j_call: TRBJ2-7; cdr3_aa: CASSSDRGTREQYF; cdr3_nt: TGTGCCAGCAGTTCTGACAGGGGAACGCGCGAGCAGTACTTC
v_call: TRBV6-2/TRBV6-3; d_call: NA; clone_size: few; j_call: TRBJ2-1; cdr3_aa: CASSNTGTQGYNEQFF; cdr3_nt: TGTGCCAGCAGCAACACCGGGACTCAGGGATACAATGAGCAGTTCTTC
v_call: TRBV6-8; d_call: TRBD2; clone_size: few; j_call: TRBJ2-1; cdr3_aa: CASSYRGSGRLNEQFF; cdr3_nt: TGTGCCAGCAGTTACCGAGGGAGCGGGAGATTGAATGAGCAGTTCTTC
v_call: TRBV11-2; d_call: TRBD2; clone_size: many; j_call: TRBJ2-1; cdr3_aa: CASSRLAGAYNEQFF; cdr3_nt: TGTGCCAGCAGCCGGCTAGCGGGAGCGTACAATGAGCAGTTCTTC
v_call: TRBV7-8; d_call: TRBD1; clone_size: few; j_call: TRBJ1-2; cdr3_aa: CASSLGTGLQHGYTF; cdr3_nt: TGTGCCAGCAGCCTGGGGACAGGCCTTCAACACGGCTACACCTTC
v_call: TRBV7-2; d_call: TRBD1; clone_size: many; j_call: TRBJ2-1; cdr3_aa: CASSPGTGQGSGNEQFF; cdr3_nt: TGTGCCAGCAGCCCGGGGACCGGACAGGGGTCGGGTAATGAGCAGTTCTTC
v_call: TRBV24-1; d_call: TRBD1; clone_size: NA; j_call: TRBJ1-4; cdr3_aa: CATSGGQGYNEKLFF; cdr3_nt: TGTGCCACCAGTGGTGGACAGGGGTATAATGAAAAACTGTTTTTT
v_call: TRBV7-8; d_call: NA; clone_size: many; j_call: TRBJ2-7; cdr3_aa: CASSLVSAGSLSYEQYF; cdr3_nt: TGTGCCAGCAGCTTAGTCAGTGCGGGATCGCTCTCCTACGAGCAGTACTTC
v_call: TRBV11-2; d_call: NA; clone_size: many; j_call: TRBJ2-5; cdr3_aa: CASSSGRETQYF; cdr3_nt: TGTGCCAGCAGCTCAGGAAGAGAGACCCAGTACTTC
v_call: TRBV20-1; d_call: NA; clone_size: few; j_call: TRBJ1-6; cdr3_aa: CSARDNGSPLHF; cdr3_nt: TGCAGTGCTAGAGATAACGGTTCACCCCTCCACTTT
v_call: TRBV11-2; d_call: TRBD1; clone_size: few; j_call: TRBJ2-7; cdr3_aa: CASSLQGQGAPGQYF; cdr3_nt: TGTGCCAGCAGCTTACAAGGACAGGGGGCGCCGGGGCAGTACTTC
v_call: TRBV19; d_call: TRBD2; clone_size: few; j_call: TRBJ2-1; cdr3_aa: CASSTTSGGTGEQFF; cdr3_nt: TGTGCCAGTAGTACGACTAGCGGGGGGACGGGTGAGCAGTTCTTC
v_call: TRBV7-2; d_call: NA; clone_size: many; j_call: TRBJ1-2; cdr3_aa: CASSLVQGINYGYTF; cdr3_nt: TGTGCCAGCAGCTTAGTCCAGGGGATTAACTATGGCTACACCTTC
v_call: TRBV6-2/TRBV6-3; d_call: NA; clone_size: many; j_call: TRBJ1-5; cdr3_aa: CASSSTKEIGNQPQHF; cdr3_nt: TGTGCCAGCAGTTCTACAAAGGAAATCGGGAATCAGCCCCAGCATTTT
v_call: TRBV11-2; d_call: NA; clone_size: few; j_call: TRBJ2-1; cdr3_aa: CASRELKEARYNEQFF; cdr3_nt: TGTGCCAGCAGAGAGCTTAAGGAGGCCCGTTACAATGAGCAGTTCTTC
v_call: TRBV3-1; d_call: TRBD1; clone_size: many; j_call: TRBJ2-2; cdr3_aa: CASSQLQGAGELFF; cdr3_nt: TGTGCCAGCAGCCAACTACAGGGGGCCGGGGAGCTGTTTTTT
v_call: TRBV7-2; d_call: NA; clone_size: many; j_call: TRBJ1-1; cdr3_aa: CASSLISGEAFF; cdr3_nt: TGTGCCAGCAGCTTAATCTCGGGTGAAGCTTTCTTT
v_call: TRBV29-1; d_call: NA; clone_size: NA; j_call: TRBJ2-2; cdr3_aa: CSAKGDTGELFF; cdr3_nt: TGCAGCGCCAAAGGGGACACCGGGGAGCTGTTTTTT
v_call: TRBV29-1; d_call: NA; clone_size: many; j_call: TRBJ1-1; cdr3_aa: CSVESVTGAEAFF; cdr3_nt: TGCAGCGTTGAATCAGTCACCGGGGCTGAAGCTTTCTTT
v_call: TRBV7-2; d_call: TRBD2; clone_size: few; j_call: TRBJ2-2; cdr3_aa: CASSYSPTSGNTGELFF; cdr3_nt: TGTGCCAGCAGCTATTCGCCGACTAGCGGAAACACCGGGGAGCTGTTTTTT
v_call: TRBV7-8; d_call: NA; clone_size: many; j_call: TRBJ2-7; cdr3_aa: CASSLVALGYEQYF; cdr3_nt: TGTGCCAGCAGCTTAGTGGCGCTGGGCTACGAGCAGTACTTC
v_call: TRBV20-1; d_call: NA; clone_size: NA; j_call: TRBJ2-5; cdr3_aa: CSARRSEGRETQYF; cdr3_nt: TGCAGTGCTAGAAGGTCGGAGGGACGAGAGACCCAGTACTTC
v_call: TRBV7-2; d_call: NA; clone_size: many; j_call: TRBJ2-5; cdr3_aa: CASTLGLGSTQYF; cdr3_nt: TGTGCCAGCACCTTAGGCCTGGGAAGTACCCAGTACTTC
v_call: TRBV5-8; d_call: NA; clone_size: NA; j_call: TRBJ2-3; cdr3_aa: CASSLGALSTDTQYF; cdr3_nt: TGTGCCAGCAGCTTGGGGGCTCTAAGCACAGATACGCAGTATTTT
v_call: TRBV20-1; d_call: NA; clone_size: few; j_call: TRBJ2-7; cdr3_aa: CSAQSYEQYF; cdr3_nt: TGCAGTGCCCAGTCCTACGAGCAGTACTTC
v_call: TRBV3-1; d_call: NA; clone_size: many; j_call: TRBJ1-5; cdr3_aa: CASSQTQGGNQPQHF; cdr3_nt: TGTGCCAGCAGCCAGACGCAGGGAGGCAATCAGCCCCAGCATTTT
v_call: TRBV7-8; d_call: NA; clone_size: many; j_call: TRBJ1-6; cdr3_aa: CASRREGGSPLHF; cdr3_nt: TGTGCCAGCAGACGCGAGGGGGGCTCACCCCTCCACTTT
v_call: TRBV15; d_call: TRBD2; clone_size: few; j_call: TRBJ2-1; cdr3_aa: CATSSRLAGHEQFF; cdr3_nt: TGTGCCACCAGCAGCAGACTAGCGGGACATGAGCAGTTCTTC
v_call: TRBV5-6; d_call: TRBD2; clone_size: NA; j_call: TRBJ2-5; cdr3_aa: CASSTRTSGYQETQYF; cdr3_nt: TGTGCCAGCAGCACTAGGACTAGCGGGTACCAAGAGACCCAGTACTTC
v_call: TRBV6-8; d_call: NA; clone_size: many; j_call: TRBJ2-5; cdr3_aa: CASTGGGIQETQYF; cdr3_nt: TGTGCCAGCACCGGTGGGGGTATACAAGAGACCCAGTACTTC
v_call: TRBV20-1; d_call: NA; clone_size: NA; j_call: TRBJ1-1; cdr3_aa: CSVSQGSTEAFF; cdr3_nt: TGCAGTGTTTCACAGGGCTCCACTGAAGCTTTCTTT
v_call: TRBV2; d_call: NA; clone_size: few; j_call: TRBJ2-3; cdr3_aa: CASSDWSTDTQYF; cdr3_nt: TGTGCCAGCAGTGACTGGTCCACAGATACGCAGTATTTT
v_call: TRBV11-1; d_call: NA; clone_size: many; j_call: TRBJ2-5; cdr3_aa: CASSLVGSRVTQYF; cdr3_nt: TGTGCCAGCAGCTTAGTCGGTAGCCGGGTGACCCAGTACTTC
v_call: TRBV2; d_call: NA; clone_size: many; j_call: TRBJ1-1; cdr3_aa: CASSLHPNTEAFF; cdr3_nt: TGTGCCAGCAGTTTACACCCGAACACTGAAGCTTTCTTT
v_call: TRBV7-1; d_call: NA; clone_size: NA; j_call: TRBJ2-3; cdr3_aa: CASSSGGRSWDTQYF; cdr3_nt: TGTGCCAGCAGCTCAGGGGGACGATCATGGGATACGCAGTATTTT
v_call: TRBV28; d_call: NA; clone_size: NA; j_call: TRBJ2-7; cdr3_aa: CASLGRGFYEQYF; cdr3_nt: TGTGCCAGCCTTGGCAGGGGCTTCTACGAGCAGTACTTC